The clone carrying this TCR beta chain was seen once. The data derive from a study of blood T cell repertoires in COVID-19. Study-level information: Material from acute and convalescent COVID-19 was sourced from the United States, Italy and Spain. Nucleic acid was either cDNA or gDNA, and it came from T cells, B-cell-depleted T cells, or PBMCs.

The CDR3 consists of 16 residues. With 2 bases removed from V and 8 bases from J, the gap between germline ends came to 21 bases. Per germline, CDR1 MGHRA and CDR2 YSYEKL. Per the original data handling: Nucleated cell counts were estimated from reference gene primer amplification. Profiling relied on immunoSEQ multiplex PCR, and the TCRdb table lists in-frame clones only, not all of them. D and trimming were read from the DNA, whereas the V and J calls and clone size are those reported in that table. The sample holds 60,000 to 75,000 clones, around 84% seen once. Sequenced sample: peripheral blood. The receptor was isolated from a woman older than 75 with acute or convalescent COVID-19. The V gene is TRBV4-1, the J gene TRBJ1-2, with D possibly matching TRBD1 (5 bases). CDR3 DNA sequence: TGCGCCAGCAGCCAATTTCAGGTTGGGGGGGAGAAGGGCTACACCTTC. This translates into CASSQFQVGGEKGYTF.